The rows below give T cell receptor beta chains drawn from one sample of a study of cytomegalovirus exposure and HLA in healthy donors. TCRdb's copy holds only in-frame clones and misses some; the assay was immunoSEQ multiplex PCR. The sample records about 190,000 clones, roughly 80% being singletons. The sample was PBMCs. These receptors were collected from a man aged 35-49 years in good health and CMV-seropositive. The CDR3 runs from the conserved cysteine through the conserved F or W. D genes are given only for firm matches. For some rows the clone size is stated as once, few or many, or as a class when expanded; others skip it.

TGTGCCAGTAGTACCTTCTCAGGAGGCACTGAAGCTTTCTTT CASSTFSGGTEAFF TRBJ1-1 - - TRBV19
TGTGCCTGGAGGGGTACAGGGTCCACTGAAGCTTTCTTT CAWRGTGSTEAFF TRBJ1-1 - - TRBV30
TGTGCCAGCAGTTTAACGATCGGTAGCCACAATGAGCAGTTCTTC CASSLTIGSHNEQFF TRBJ2-1 - - TRBV27
TGTGCCAGCAGCGGAGACAGGGCTGGAAACACCATATATTTT CASSGDRAGNTIYF TRBJ1-3 - TRBD1 TRBV7-2
TGTGCCAGCAGCCCCCGGAGGGGACGGGGCTACGAGCAGTACTTC CASSPRRGRGYEQYF TRBJ2-7 - - TRBV13
TGTGCCACCAGCAGGCCGGACAGGGCTCGTTACACCTTC CATSRPDRARYTF TRBJ1-2 - TRBD1 TRBV15
TGTGCCAGCAGCTTAAACCCGCGGGTTGCGGGGCGGTTCGGCACCGGGGAGCTGTTTTTT CASSLNPRVAGRFGTGELFF TRBJ2-2 - - TRBV7-3
TGCGCCAGCAGCCAGGACAGGGTCGGAGACTATGGCTACACCTTC CASSQDRVGDYGYTF TRBJ1-2 - TRBD1 TRBV4-3
TGCGCCAGCAGCTTGGCCCTGGGACAGTTAGACTATGGCTACACCTTC CASSLALGQLDYGYTF TRBJ1-2 - TRBD1 TRBV5-1
TGCGCCAGCAGCTCGACAGGGGTAGACGGGGAGCTGTTTTTT CASSSTGVDGELFF TRBJ2-2 - TRBD1 TRBV5-1
TGTGCCAGCAGCCCTGGGGCCTCGAGGGGCTACACCTTC CASSPGASRGYTF TRBJ1-2 - - TRBV7-2
TGCGCCAGCAGTGAAATCAGGACTGAAGCTTTCTTT CASSEIRTEAFF TRBJ1-1 - - TRBV10-2
TGTGCCTGGAGGATGGGAGGGAACTATGGCTACACCTTC CAWRMGGNYGYTF TRBJ1-2 - - TRBV30
TGTGCCACCAGCAGAGGACAGGGGGACACTGAAGCTTTCTTT CATSRGQGDTEAFF TRBJ1-1 - TRBD1 TRBV15
TGTGCCAGCAGTTTATCTGGTCCGGGGGGATATAGCAATCAGCCCCAGCATTTT CASSLSGPGGYSNQPQHF TRBJ1-5 - - TRBV27
TGTGCGATGGACACCGGAGAGACCCAGTACTTC CAMDTGETQYF TRBJ2-5 - - TRBV30
TGTGCTAGCAGCTTAGCGGCGGGGGCGCAAGAGACCCAGTACTTC CASSLAAGAQETQYF TRBJ2-5 - - TRBV7-7
TGTGCCAGTAGGAGCCTGGAGGCAGGGGCTCTCGGCTACACCTTC CASRSLEAGALGYTF TRBJ1-2 once - TRBV19
TGTGCCAGCAGTGTGGACAGCATCTATGGCTACACCTTC CASSVDSIYGYTF TRBJ1-2 once - TRBV6-6
TGTGCCTGGAGTGTACTGGCAGGGCGGAACACCGGGGAGCTGTTTTTT CAWSVLAGRNTGELFF TRBJ2-2 - - TRBV30
TGTGCCACCTCAGGCGGGTTTGAGCAGTTCTTC CATSGGFEQFF TRBJ2-1 - - TRBV6-5
TGTGCCAGCTACGCAGGCCTTGAGCAGTTCTTC CASYAGLEQFF TRBJ2-1 - - TRBV6-5
TGTGCCAGAAGGGACTCACAAGAGACCCAGTACTTC CARRDSQETQYF TRBJ2-5 - - TRBV9
TGCGCCAGCAGCAGGGGCACTGAAGCTTTCTTT CASSRGTEAFF TRBJ1-1 - - TRBV10-1